This is a list of T cell receptor beta chains from one sample in a study of T cell repertoires in cytomegalovirus infection. MiXCR, run by TCRdb on the reads, gives a single entry per CDR3 protein. The sample includes around 450,000 distinct CDR3 sequences, approximately 10% of them seen just once. The source material was PBMCs. These receptor sequences come from a human donor in good health (CMV status not recorded). Some clones in this sample may be carry-over from other donors' samples. The CDR3 runs from the conserved cysteine through the conserved F or W. The D gene is left open where the match is weak. Rows may omit the clone size; those that give it use once, few, many or a size class.

d_call j_call clone_size v_call cdr3_aa cdr3_nt
. TRBJ2-1 many TRBV28 CASAPGTGTYNEQFF TGTGCCAGCGCCCCCGGAACAGGGACCTACAATGAGCAGTTCTTC
. TRBJ1-1 . TRBV5-4 CASSPKNGGNTEAFF TGTGCCAGCAGCCCTAAAAACGGAGGGAACACTGAAGCTTTCTTT
TRBD2 TRBJ2-3 . TRBV20-1 CSARVGVGTIPTDTQYF TGCAGTGCTAGAGTGGGAGTGGGGACTATCCCCACAGATACGCAGTATTTT
TRBD1 TRBJ2-2 few TRBV28 CAGGPGQGSLENTGELFF TGTGCCGGGGGACCGGGACAGGGTTCTCTCGAGAACACCGGGGAGCTGTTTTTT
. TRBJ2-3 many TRBV28 CASSSIGQGGNTQYF TGTGCCAGCAGTTCGATCGGACAGGGAGGGAATACGCAGTATTTT
TRBD1 TRBJ2-5 few TRBV27 CATRGQGLETQYF TGTGCCACCCGCGGACAGGGGCTAGAGACCCAGTACTTC
. TRBJ2-5 . TRBV3-1 CASSQEGEETQYF TGTGCCAGCAGCCAAGAGGGGGAAGAGACCCAGTACTTC
TRBD2 TRBJ2-5 many TRBV12-3/TRBV12-4 CASSPGTSGGARQETQYF TGTGCCAGCAGTCCAGGGACTAGCGGGGGGGCCCGGCAAGAGACCCAGTACTTC
TRBD2 TRBJ2-1 many TRBV11-2 CASSPLDRDYNNEQFF TGTGCCAGCAGCCCCTTGGACCGGGACTATAACAATGAGCAGTTCTTC
TRBD2 TRBJ2-7 . TRBV2 CASSKTSRSSYEQYF TGTGCCAGCAGCAAGACTAGCAGGAGCTCCTACGAGCAGTACTTC
. TRBJ1-4 many TRBV20-1 CSAREGAANEKLFF TGCAGTGCTAGAGAAGGAGCAGCTAATGAAAAACTGTTTTTT
. TRBJ2-7 many TRBV29-1 CSVDGQAFSYEQYF TGCAGCGTTGACGGGCAGGCCTTCTCTTACGAGCAGTACTTC
. TRBJ2-2 few TRBV5-5 CASTPGGLTGELFF TGTGCCAGCACCCCCGGGGGTCTCACCGGGGAGCTGTTTTTT
. TRBJ2-1 many TRBV7-3 CASSPYPSMGGGHNEQFF TGTGCCAGCAGCCCCTACCCTTCTATGGGCGGGGGCCACAATGAGCAGTTCTTC
. TRBJ2-2 . TRBV24-1 CATSATGWTGELFF TGTGCCACCAGTGCTACAGGGTGGACCGGGGAGCTGTTTTTT
. TRBJ1-1 . TRBV29-1 CSVEEGGPNTEAFF TGCAGCGTTGAAGAAGGAGGGCCGAACACTGAAGCTTTCTTT
. TRBJ1-5 many TRBV7-2 CASSLGWGDSNQPQHF TGTGCCAGCAGCTTAGGGTGGGGTGATAGCAATCAGCCCCAGCATTTT
. TRBJ2-3 . TRBV5-6 CASSGGRGYSTDTQYF TGTGCCAGCAGCGGGGGACGGGGATATAGCACAGATACGCAGTATTTT
TRBD2 TRBJ2-5 many TRBV7-2 CASSGTSAETQYF TGTGCCAGCAGCGGTACTAGCGCAGAGACCCAGTACTTC
TRBD2 TRBJ2-7 few TRBV10-3 CATKTSGSLDEQYF TGTGCCACCAAGACTAGCGGGAGTCTGGACGAGCAGTACTTC
. TRBJ2-5 many TRBV7-6 CASSAQLERGEETQYF TGTGCCAGCAGCGCCCAACTAGAAAGAGGGGAAGAGACCCAGTACTTC
. TRBJ2-2 few TRBV11-2 CASSRGGGLNTGELFF TGTGCCAGCAGCCGTGGGGGCGGATTGAACACCGGGGAGCTGTTTTTT
TRBD1 TRBJ1-3 many TRBV7-9 CASSLGQNSGNTIYF TGTGCCAGCAGCTTGGGACAGAACTCTGGAAACACCATATATTTT
. TRBJ2-3 many TRBV7-2 CASNSWGRSTDTQYF TGTGCCAGCAATTCCTGGGGACGAAGCACAGATACGCAGTATTTT
. TRBJ1-1 many TRBV6-1 CASSCGSKIQCTEAFF TGTGCCAGCAGTTGCGGTTCTAAGATTCAGTGCACTGAAGCTTTCTTT
TRBD2 TRBJ2-1 many TRBV11-1 CASSTGLAGVYNEQFF TGTGCCAGCAGCACGGGACTAGCGGGAGTCTACAATGAGCAGTTCTTC
. TRBJ1-6 . TRBV5-1 CASSLRGGGNSPLHF TGCGCCAGCAGCCTCCGTGGGGGCGGGAATTCACCCCTCCACTTT
. TRBJ2-7 . TRBV6-5 CASSYAVEAPLYEQYF TGTGCCAGCAGTTACGCGGTAGAGGCACCCCTCTACGAGCAGTACTTC
. TRBJ2-2 many TRBV7-2 CASSPGPSNTGELFF TGTGCCAGCAGCCCGGGACCATCGAACACCGGGGAGCTGTTTTTT
. TRBJ1-6 few TRBV7-9 CASSLGTAASPLHF TGTGCCAGCAGCTTAGGGACGGCGGCTTCACCCCTCCACTTT
. TRBJ2-7 many TRBV4-1 CASSQGGDPPYEQYF TGCGCCAGCAGCCAAGGGGGGGACCCCCCCTACGAGCAGTACTTC
. TRBJ1-1 few TRBV6-4 CASSESGGMNTEAFF TGTGCCAGCAGTGAATCGGGAGGGATGAACACTGAAGCTTTCTTT
. TRBJ2-7 many TRBV11-2 CASSPNFEEQYF TGTGCCAGCAGCCCCAACTTCGAGGAGCAGTACTTC
TRBD1 TRBJ1-5 many TRBV19 CASSIRGPTAPQHF TGTGCCAGTAGTATCAGGGGGCCTACGGCGCCCCAGCATTTT
. TRBJ1-3 . TRBV5-4 CASEADGYSGNTIYF TGTGCCAGCGAAGCCGACGGTTACTCTGGAAACACCATATATTTT
TRBD1 TRBJ1-1 many TRBV11-2 CASSFTVPRQGMNTEAFF TGTGCCAGCAGCTTTACGGTACCCAGACAGGGGATGAACACTGAAGCTTTCTTT